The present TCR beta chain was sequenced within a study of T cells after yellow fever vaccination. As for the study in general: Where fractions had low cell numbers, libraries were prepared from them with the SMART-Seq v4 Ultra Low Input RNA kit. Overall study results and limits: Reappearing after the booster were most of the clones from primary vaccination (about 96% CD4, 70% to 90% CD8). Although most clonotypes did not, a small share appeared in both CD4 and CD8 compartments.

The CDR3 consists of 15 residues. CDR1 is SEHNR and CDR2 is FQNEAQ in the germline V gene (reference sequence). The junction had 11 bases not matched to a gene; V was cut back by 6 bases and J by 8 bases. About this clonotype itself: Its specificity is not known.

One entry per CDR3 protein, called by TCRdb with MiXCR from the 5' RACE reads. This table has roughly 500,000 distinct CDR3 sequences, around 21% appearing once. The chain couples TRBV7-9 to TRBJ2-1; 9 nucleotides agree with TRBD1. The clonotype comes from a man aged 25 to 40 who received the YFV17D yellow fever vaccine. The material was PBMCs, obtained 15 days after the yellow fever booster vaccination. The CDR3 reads CASRLEGTGSDEQFF. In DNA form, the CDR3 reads TGTGCCAGCAGACTCGAAGGGACAGGGAGCGATGAGCAGTTCTTC.